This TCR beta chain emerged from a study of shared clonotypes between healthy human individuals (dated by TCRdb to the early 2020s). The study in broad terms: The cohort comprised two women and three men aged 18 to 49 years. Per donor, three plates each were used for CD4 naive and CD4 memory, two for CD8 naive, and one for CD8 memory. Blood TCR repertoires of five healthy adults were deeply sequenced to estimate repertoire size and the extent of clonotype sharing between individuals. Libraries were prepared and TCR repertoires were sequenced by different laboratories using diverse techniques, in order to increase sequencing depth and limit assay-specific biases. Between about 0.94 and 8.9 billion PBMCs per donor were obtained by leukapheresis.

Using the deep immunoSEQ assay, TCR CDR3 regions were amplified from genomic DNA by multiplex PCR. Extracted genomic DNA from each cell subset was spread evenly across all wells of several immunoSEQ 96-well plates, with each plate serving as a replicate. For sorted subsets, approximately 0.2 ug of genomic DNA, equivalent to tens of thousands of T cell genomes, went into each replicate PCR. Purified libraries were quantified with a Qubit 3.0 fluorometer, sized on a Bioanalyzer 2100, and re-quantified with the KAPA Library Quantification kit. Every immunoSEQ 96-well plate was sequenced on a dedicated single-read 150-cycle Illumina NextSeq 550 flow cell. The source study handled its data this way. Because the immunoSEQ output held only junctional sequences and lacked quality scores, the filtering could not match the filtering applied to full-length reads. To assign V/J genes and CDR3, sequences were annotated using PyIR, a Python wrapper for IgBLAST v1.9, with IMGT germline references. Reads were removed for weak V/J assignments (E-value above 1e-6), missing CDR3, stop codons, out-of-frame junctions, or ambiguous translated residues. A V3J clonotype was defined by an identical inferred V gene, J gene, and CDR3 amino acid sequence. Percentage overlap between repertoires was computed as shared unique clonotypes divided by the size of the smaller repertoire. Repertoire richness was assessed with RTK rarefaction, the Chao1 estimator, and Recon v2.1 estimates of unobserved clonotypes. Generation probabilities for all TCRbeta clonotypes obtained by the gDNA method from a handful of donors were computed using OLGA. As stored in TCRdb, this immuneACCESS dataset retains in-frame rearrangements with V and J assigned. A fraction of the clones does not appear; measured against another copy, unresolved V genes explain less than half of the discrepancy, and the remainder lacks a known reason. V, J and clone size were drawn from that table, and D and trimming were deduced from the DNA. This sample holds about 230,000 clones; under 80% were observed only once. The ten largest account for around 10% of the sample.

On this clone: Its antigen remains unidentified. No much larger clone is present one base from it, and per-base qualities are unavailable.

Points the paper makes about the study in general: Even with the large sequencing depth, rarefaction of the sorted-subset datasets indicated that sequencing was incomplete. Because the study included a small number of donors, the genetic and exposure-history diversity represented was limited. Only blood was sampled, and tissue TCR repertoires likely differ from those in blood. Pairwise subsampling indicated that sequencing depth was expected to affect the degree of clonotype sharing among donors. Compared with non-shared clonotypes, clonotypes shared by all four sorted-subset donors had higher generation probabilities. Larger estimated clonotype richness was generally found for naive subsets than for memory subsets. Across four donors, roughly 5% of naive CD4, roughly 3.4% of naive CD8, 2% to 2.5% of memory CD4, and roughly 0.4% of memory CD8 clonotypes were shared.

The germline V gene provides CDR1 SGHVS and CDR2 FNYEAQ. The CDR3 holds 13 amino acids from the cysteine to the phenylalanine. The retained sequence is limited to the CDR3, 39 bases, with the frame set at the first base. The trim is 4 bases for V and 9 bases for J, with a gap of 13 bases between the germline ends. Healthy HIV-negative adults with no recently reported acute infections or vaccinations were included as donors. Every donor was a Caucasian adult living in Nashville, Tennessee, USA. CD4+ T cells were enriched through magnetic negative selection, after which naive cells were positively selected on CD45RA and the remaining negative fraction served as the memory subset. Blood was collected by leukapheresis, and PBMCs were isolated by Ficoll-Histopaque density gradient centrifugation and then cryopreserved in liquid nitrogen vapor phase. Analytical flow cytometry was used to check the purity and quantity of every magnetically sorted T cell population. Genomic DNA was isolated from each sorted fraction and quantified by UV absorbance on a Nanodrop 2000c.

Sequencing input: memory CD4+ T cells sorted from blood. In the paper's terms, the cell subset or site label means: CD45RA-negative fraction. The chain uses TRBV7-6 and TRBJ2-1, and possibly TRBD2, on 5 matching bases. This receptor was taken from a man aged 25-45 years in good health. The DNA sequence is TGTGCCAGCAGCTCACAGACCGGGGTTGAGCAGTTCTTC. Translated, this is CASSSQTGVEQFF.